These T cell receptor beta chains were read from a single sample in a study of beta chain features in type 1 diabetes. This table comes from immunoSEQ multiplex PCR, and its TCRdb copy is limited to in-frame clones, with some not included. The sample consists of almost 250,000 clones, around an eighth of them appearing once. The sample comprised naive CD4+ T cells from blood. Source of these receptors: a middle-aged woman in good health. CDR3s include the opening cysteine and the closing phenylalanine or tryptophan. Each record gives: V gene, clone size, D gene, J gene, CDR3 DNA, CDR3 protein. The D gene is left open where the match is weak. Not every row has a clone size; where given, it reads once, few, many or a size class.

v_gene: TRBV19; abundance: -; d_gene: -; j_gene: TRBJ2-3; CDR3nt: TGTGCCAGTAGTGTCACTCACAACGGGGTTATGGCAGATACGCAGTATTTT; CDR3aa: CASSVTHNGVMADTQYF
v_gene: TRBV6-6; abundance: -; d_gene: TRBD1; j_gene: TRBJ2-7; CDR3nt: TGTGCCAGCAGCCGTGGACAGGGGGCCTACGAGCAGTACTTC; CDR3aa: CASSRGQGAYEQYF
v_gene: TRBV29-1; abundance: few; d_gene: -; j_gene: TRBJ1-2; CDR3nt: TGCAGCGTTGGGGGGGGAGGACAGCCAGACGGCTATGGCTACACCTTC; CDR3aa: CSVGGGGQPDGYGYTF
v_gene: TRBV18; abundance: few; d_gene: -; j_gene: TRBJ1-2; CDR3nt: TGTGCCAGCTCACCTGACCCCCTTTGGGCGAACTATGGCTACACCTTC; CDR3aa: CASSPDPLWANYGYTF
v_gene: TRBV25-1; abundance: few; d_gene: TRBD1; j_gene: TRBJ2-3; CDR3nt: TGTGCCAGCAGTCAGACAGGGGGGTGGGATACGCAGTATTTT; CDR3aa: CASSQTGGWDTQYF
v_gene: TRBV9; abundance: few; d_gene: -; j_gene: TRBJ2-1; CDR3nt: TGTGCCAGCAGCCTGACAGCGGGTCGGTCATCAAACGAGCAGTTCTTC; CDR3aa: CASSLTAGRSSNEQFF
v_gene: TRBV18; abundance: few; d_gene: TRBD1; j_gene: TRBJ2-1; CDR3nt: TGTGCCAGCTCACCACCGACCGGGACAGGGGGCTCCTACAATGAGCAGTTCTTC; CDR3aa: CASSPPTGTGGSYNEQFF
v_gene: TRBV6-6; abundance: few; d_gene: TRBD1; j_gene: TRBJ1-5; CDR3nt: TGTGCCAGCACTGACAGGGTTAGCAATCAGCCCCAGCATTTT; CDR3aa: CASTDRVSNQPQHF
v_gene: TRBV2; abundance: few; d_gene: TRBD1; j_gene: TRBJ1-5; CDR3nt: TGTGCCAGCAGCGTTCCGACAGGGGGGGATGGCAATCAGCCCCAGCATTTT; CDR3aa: CASSVPTGGDGNQPQHF
v_gene: TRBV25-1; abundance: -; d_gene: -; j_gene: TRBJ1-2; CDR3nt: TGTGCCAGCAGTGAATATCCTCTATCGGATGGCTACACCTTC; CDR3aa: CASSEYPLSDGYTF
v_gene: TRBV12-5; abundance: -; d_gene: -; j_gene: TRBJ2-2; CDR3nt: TGTGCTAGTGGTTCGCCCGCTGGTCGTCAGGGTATTTCCGGGGAGCTGTTTTTT; CDR3aa: CASGSPAGRQGISGELFF
v_gene: TRBV5-1; abundance: -; d_gene: TRBD1; j_gene: TRBJ2-7; CDR3nt: TGCGCCAGCAGCTCCCTACAGGGGTCCGAGCAGTACTTC; CDR3aa: CASSSLQGSEQYF
v_gene: TRBV21-1; abundance: few; d_gene: -; j_gene: TRBJ2-7; CDR3nt: TGTGCCAGCAGCCCCACCCAGTCCCTCCTACTAGCCGTCGACGTCTACGAGCAGTACTTC; CDR3aa: CASSPTQSLLLAVDVYEQYF
v_gene: TRBV6-6; abundance: -; d_gene: -; j_gene: TRBJ2-2; CDR3nt: TGTGCCAGCAAAAAAGAAGGGGACACCGGGGAGCTGTTTTTT; CDR3aa: CASKKEGDTGELFF
v_gene: TRBV10-3; abundance: -; d_gene: -; j_gene: TRBJ2-5; CDR3nt: TGTGCCATCAGTGAGTCGTGGGGCAGGGCACAAGAGACCCAGTACTTC; CDR3aa: CAISESWGRAQETQYF
v_gene: TRBV29-1; abundance: few; d_gene: TRBD1; j_gene: TRBJ2-3; CDR3nt: TGCAGCGTCAGAACAGGGGATGCGACAGATACGCAGTATTTT; CDR3aa: CSVRTGDATDTQYF
v_gene: TRBV9; abundance: many; d_gene: -; j_gene: TRBJ2-6; CDR3nt: TGTGCCAGCAGCCAAACATTACCGGGGGCCAACGTCCTGACTTTC; CDR3aa: CASSQTLPGANVLTF
v_gene: TRBV13; abundance: many; d_gene: TRBD1; j_gene: TRBJ2-5; CDR3nt: TGTGCCAGCCGGGGACAGGGGGAGACCCAGTACTTC; CDR3aa: CASRGQGETQYF
v_gene: TRBV9; abundance: many; d_gene: -; j_gene: TRBJ2-2; CDR3nt: TGTGCCAGCAGCGATAGGGCAGGGACCGGGGAGCTGTTTTTT; CDR3aa: CASSDRAGTGELFF
v_gene: TRBV7-2; abundance: few; d_gene: -; j_gene: TRBJ2-7; CDR3nt: TGTGCCAGCAGCTTAACGCGGGGCTCCTACGAGCAGTACTTC; CDR3aa: CASSLTRGSYEQYF
v_gene: TRBV6-5; abundance: -; d_gene: -; j_gene: TRBJ1-5; CDR3nt: TGTGCCAGCAGTAAAGACATTAGCAATCAGCCCCAGCATTTT; CDR3aa: CASSKDISNQPQHF
v_gene: TRBV5-1; abundance: -; d_gene: -; j_gene: TRBJ2-5; CDR3nt: TGCGCCAGCAGCTCGCTGGGCGGGGTCCAAGAGACCCAGTACTTC; CDR3aa: CASSSLGGVQETQYF
v_gene: TRBV2; abundance: -; d_gene: -; j_gene: TRBJ1-5; CDR3nt: TGTGCCAGCGGTAGAGGCGGCAATCAGCCCCAGCATTTT; CDR3aa: CASGRGGNQPQHF
v_gene: TRBV13; abundance: -; d_gene: -; j_gene: TRBJ2-7; CDR3nt: TGTGCCAGCAGCCAGGGATACTACGAGCAGTACTTC; CDR3aa: CASSQGYYEQYF
v_gene: TRBV10-3; abundance: few; d_gene: TRBD1; j_gene: TRBJ2-3; CDR3nt: TGTGCCATCAGTATGACCGGGACAGGGTCCCCAGATACGCAGTATTTT; CDR3aa: CAISMTGTGSPDTQYF
v_gene: TRBV5-1; abundance: -; d_gene: -; j_gene: TRBJ2-5; CDR3nt: TGCGCCAGCAGCTTGATATCGGGGGTACAAGAGACCCAGTACTTC; CDR3aa: CASSLISGVQETQYF
v_gene: TRBV27; abundance: few; d_gene: -; j_gene: TRBJ1-3; CDR3nt: TGTGCCAGCAGAACTAGGAGCTCTGGAAACACCATATATTTT; CDR3aa: CASRTRSSGNTIYF
v_gene: TRBV7-2; abundance: few; d_gene: -; j_gene: TRBJ1-5; CDR3nt: TGTGCCAGCAGCCTGCGAACGGGGAACCAGCCCCAGCATTTT; CDR3aa: CASSLRTGNQPQHF
v_gene: TRBV7-9; abundance: -; d_gene: TRBD1; j_gene: TRBJ1-1; CDR3nt: TGTGCCCTGTACGGGACAGGGAGAGGTGGAGCTTTCTTT; CDR3aa: CALYGTGRGGAFF
v_gene: TRBV7-9; abundance: many; d_gene: -; j_gene: TRBJ2-2; CDR3nt: TGTGCCAGCGTCGCGGCACCTAACACCGGGGAGCTGTTTTTT; CDR3aa: CASVAAPNTGELFF
v_gene: TRBV7-6; abundance: -; d_gene: TRBD2; j_gene: TRBJ2-1; CDR3nt: TGTGCCAGCAGCTCGGGACTAGCGAATGAGCAGTTCTTC; CDR3aa: CASSSGLANEQFF
v_gene: TRBV7-9; abundance: few; d_gene: TRBD2; j_gene: TRBJ2-3; CDR3nt: TGTGCCAGTGGGTCCGGAGGACTAGCGGGGAGAGATACGCAGTATTTT; CDR3aa: CASGSGGLAGRDTQYF
v_gene: TRBV11-2; abundance: -; d_gene: -; j_gene: TRBJ2-7; CDR3nt: TGTGCCAGCAGCTTCAGGAGAGTGGGAGGCTACGAGCAGTACTTC; CDR3aa: CASSFRRVGGYEQYF
v_gene: TRBV6-5; abundance: -; d_gene: -; j_gene: TRBJ1-6; CDR3nt: TGTGCCAGCAGTTACGAGGAAAGAGAACCCCTCCACTTT; CDR3aa: CASSYEEREPLHF
v_gene: TRBV11-2; abundance: few; d_gene: -; j_gene: TRBJ1-2; CDR3nt: TGTGCCAGCAGCTTAAGGGAGCTCGGGGGCTACACCTTC; CDR3aa: CASSLRELGGYTF
v_gene: TRBV5-4; abundance: -; d_gene: TRBD2; j_gene: TRBJ2-7; CDR3nt: TGTGCCAGCAGCCCCGGACTAGCGGGGGGGCCCGGGGTCGAGCAGTACTTC; CDR3aa: CASSPGLAGGPGVEQYF
v_gene: TRBV5-1; abundance: -; d_gene: -; j_gene: TRBJ1-1; CDR3nt: TGCGCCAGCAGCTTGGGGGCCATGAACACTGAAGCTTTCTTT; CDR3aa: CASSLGAMNTEAFF
v_gene: TRBV7-7; abundance: few; d_gene: -; j_gene: TRBJ1-5; CDR3nt: TGTGCTAGCACCCATCAAAGGGGTCAGCCCCAGCATTTT; CDR3aa: CASTHQRGQPQHF
v_gene: TRBV6-5; abundance: -; d_gene: TRBD1; j_gene: TRBJ1-2; CDR3nt: TGTGCCAGCAGTTACGACAGGGGTGGAGGCTACACCTTC; CDR3aa: CASSYDRGGGYTF
v_gene: TRBV5-6; abundance: few; d_gene: -; j_gene: TRBJ1-6; CDR3nt: TGTGCCAGCAGCTTGGAGGGGCCACCGTCGCTAGATCCCCTCCACTTT; CDR3aa: CASSLEGPPSLDPLHF
v_gene: TRBV11-2; abundance: -; d_gene: -; j_gene: TRBJ1-2; CDR3nt: TGTGCCAGCAGCTTTGAGGGTGGCTACACCTTC; CDR3aa: CASSFEGGYTF
v_gene: TRBV29-1; abundance: few; d_gene: -; j_gene: TRBJ1-3; CDR3nt: TGCAGCCGGGGGGCGTGGGCCATATATTTT; CDR3aa: CSRGAWAIYF
v_gene: TRBV7-9; abundance: -; d_gene: TRBD1; j_gene: TRBJ1-2; CDR3nt: TGTGCCAGCAGCTTAGGAGGGGGCACCTATGGCTACACCTTC; CDR3aa: CASSLGGGTYGYTF
v_gene: TRBV18; abundance: -; d_gene: -; j_gene: TRBJ2-5; CDR3nt: TGTGCCAGCTCACCACCCAGGGCCGGAGAGACCCAGTACTTC; CDR3aa: CASSPPRAGETQYF
v_gene: TRBV9; abundance: -; d_gene: TRBD1; j_gene: TRBJ1-1; CDR3nt: TGTGCCAGCAGCCCCAACAGGGGATCGGGGAACACTGAAGCTTTCTTT; CDR3aa: CASSPNRGSGNTEAFF
v_gene: TRBV27; abundance: few; d_gene: -; j_gene: TRBJ1-4; CDR3nt: TGTGCCAGCAGTCGGATACAGGGAGGGCTAAATGAAAAACTGTTTTTT; CDR3aa: CASSRIQGGLNEKLFF